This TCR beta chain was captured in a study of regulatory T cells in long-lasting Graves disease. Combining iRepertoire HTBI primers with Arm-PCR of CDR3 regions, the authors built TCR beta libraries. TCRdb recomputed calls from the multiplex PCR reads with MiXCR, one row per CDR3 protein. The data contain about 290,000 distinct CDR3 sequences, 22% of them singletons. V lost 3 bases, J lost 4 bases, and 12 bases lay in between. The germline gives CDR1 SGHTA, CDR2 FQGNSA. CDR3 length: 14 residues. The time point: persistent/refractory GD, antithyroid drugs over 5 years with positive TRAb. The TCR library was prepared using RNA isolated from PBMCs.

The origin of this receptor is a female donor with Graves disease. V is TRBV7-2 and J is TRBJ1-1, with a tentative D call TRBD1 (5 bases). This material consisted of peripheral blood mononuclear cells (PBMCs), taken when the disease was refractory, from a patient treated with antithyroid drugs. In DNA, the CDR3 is TGTGCCAGCAGCTTCAGGGTCGTTGCCACTGAAGCTTTCTTT. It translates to CASSFRVVATEAFF.